The rows below give T cell receptor beta chains drawn from one sample of a study of CD8+ T cells in alopecia areata. Produced via immunoSEQ multiplex PCR; TCRdb's table is partial and in-frame only. Of about 190,000 clones listed, under 80% are singletons. The material was CD4+ T cells sorted from blood, obtained around week 50, from a patient treated with tofacitinib. Receptors originate from a human donor with alopecia areata. Both conserved end residues are part of each CDR3. The order of the fields is V gene, J gene, CDR3 protein.

TRBV7-2	TRBJ2-3	CASEPGMVTDTQYF
TRBV30	TRBJ1-1	CAWSLGQGNTEAFF
TRBV30	TRBJ1-4	CAWSAGDNEKLFF
TRBV15	TRBJ2-1	CATSRDSIQGPGNEQFF
TRBV6-6	TRBJ1-2	CATRVPTPHGYTF
TRBV5-1	TRBJ2-7	CASSLWTGLGYEQYF
TRBV10-2	TRBJ1-5	CASSRTDPNQPQHF
TRBV11-2	TRBJ1-6	CASSLVNSPLHF
TRBV29-1	TRBJ2-5	CSVSVAKNRGSRETQYF
TRBV6-6	TRBJ1-1	CASTGGNTEAFF
TRBV4-1	TRBJ1-6	CASRSTGKSPLHF